This T cell receptor beta chain was sequenced in a study of siplizumab effects on memory and regulatory T cells. Study conclusions and caveats: Naive T cells seemed more diverse than memory cells and seemed major alloresponse contributors. It was never confirmed that proliferating Tregs from siplizumab cultures were suppressive.

Germline CDR1 is MNHEY and CDR2 is SVGAGI. The CDR3 is made up of 13 amino acids. Comment on this clone: The antigen is not known. The junction differs from germline at one of its ends, possibly a read error.

Every sample had 80,000 to 100,000 of its TCR templates assayed. Clones were sequenced by immunoSEQ multiplex PCR, and TCRdb holds only the in-frame ones, with some missing. Altogether fewer than 65,000 clones are present, over 90% being singletons, with the ten largest covering approximately 17%. Material for sequencing was CD8+ T cells sorted from blood. The receptor was isolated from a human donor in good health. This chain links TRBV6-5 with TRBJ1-2; 10 nucleotides agree with TRBD1. The CDR3: CASSDSTGGGYTF. The CDR3, as DNA: TGTGCCAGCAGTGACTCGACAGGGGGCGGCTACACCTTC.